The 18 T cell receptor beta chains below come from one sample, sequenced in a study of T cells after posttransplantation cyclophosphamide. Controls had myeloablative marrow grafts with methotrexate and calcineurin inhibitor, sampled at 1 year. The repertoire was sequenced with immunoSEQ multiplex PCR; TCRdb's copy has only in-frame clones and lacks some. Of about 21,000 clones detected, just over 85% appear once; the ten largest clones hold about 2%. Sample: PBMCs, taken 362 days after allogeneic stem cell transplant with calcineurin inhibitor and methotrexate. The source of these receptors is a female patient between 30 and 45 years old who received an allogeneic stem cell transplant from an unrelated donor, was CMV-positive, and had acute and chronic GVHD. Some of the T cells might come from the graft donor.

CDR3 nucleotides: TGTGCCAGCACCTCCACAGATACGCAGTATTTT. It codes for CASTSTDTQYF. The rearrangement joins TRBV6-5 to TRBJ2-3, with D unresolved. CDR1 and CDR2 (germline): MNHEY, SVGAGI. Between the trimmed V and J ends, which lost 7 bases and 2 bases, there was a span of 4 bases. The CDR3 is 11 amino acids.

V gene TRBV7-3 combines with J gene TRBJ1-1; perhaps TRBD1 as D (5 bases). The CDR3 is 13 amino acids. Germline V gene data show CDR1 as SGHTA and CDR2 as FQGTGA. V was cut by 10 bases and J by 2 bases, with 14 bases left in between. CDR3 loop: CATRRGPNTEAFF. The CDR3 coding sequence is TGTGCCACCCGTAGGGGTCCCAACACTGAAGCTTTCTTT.

The V call is TRBV7-2, the J call TRBJ1-1; D gene unclear. The CDR3 totals 13 residues. CDR1 is SGHTA and CDR2 is FQGNSA in the germline V gene. V dropped 4 bases and J dropped 1 base, with 7 bases sitting between them. The CDR3 spells CASSYQENTEAFF. In DNA, the CDR3 is TGTGCCAGCAGCTATCAGGAGAACACTGAAGCTTTCTTT.

The rearrangement links TRBV6-5 to TRBJ1-2; a possible D gene is TRBD1 (6 bases). The CDR3 runs to 13 residues. The germline CDR1 and CDR2 sequences are MNHEY and SVGAGI. Trimming removed 5 bases at V and 5 bases at J, with 12 bases between. In DNA form, the CDR3 reads TGTGCCAGCAGTCCAGACAGGCCTTATGGCTACACCTTC. Residues: CASSPDRPYGYTF.

The chain recombines TRBV30 with TRBJ1-3; 9 bases match TRBD1. CDR1 is GTSNPN, CDR2 SVGIG, per germline (reference sequence). This CDR3 spans 16 amino acids. The trim removed 5 bases at V and 5 bases at J, leaving 13 bases unmatched. The CDR3 DNA reads as TGTGCCTGGGAATCCCCAAGGGGACAGGGTAGAAACACCATATATTTT. It yields the protein CAWESPRGQGRNTIYF.

The chain couples TRBV6-5 to TRBJ2-5; 7 nucleotides match TRBD1. Judging by the DNA end, TRBJ2-7 fits better; the J call may be wrong. CDR3 size: 16 residues. Per the germline V gene, CDR1 is MNHEY and CDR2 is SVGAGI. The CDR3 DNA sequence: TGTGCCAGCAGTTACTCGTGGACAGGTGGTATGTACGAGCAGTACTTC. Translation gives CASSYSWTGGMYEQYF.

The CDR3 nucleotides read TGTGCCAGCAGTTACTCGACGTTGCAGGTCACAGATACGCAGTATTTT. Encoded protein: CASSYSTLQVTDTQYF. V is TRBV6-6 and J is TRBJ2-3, with unresolved D. Trimming shortened V by 0 bases and J by 2 bases, and 12 bases separated the two germline ends. Germline V lookup: CDR1 MNHNY, CDR2 SVGAGI (reference sequence). This CDR3 comprises 16 residues.

This chain joins TRBV19 and TRBJ2-7; TRBD1 matches 10 bases. Germline V gene data show CDR1 as LNHDA and CDR2 as SQIVND (reference sequence). Trimming cost V 10 bases and J 5 bases; bases outside gene matches: 11. The CDR3 has 14 amino acids. CDR3 protein: CATRSWTGGNEQYF. CDR3 in DNA: TGTGCCACCCGAAGTTGGACAGGGGGTAACGAGCAGTACTTC.

CDR3 residues: CASSLALGQPQHF. The CDR3 DNA reads as TGTGCCAGCAGCTTGGCCTTGGGCCAGCCCCAGCATTTT. The chain couples TRBV5-5 to TRBJ1-5, with D uncertain. Trimming took off 0 bases at V and 7 bases at J, with 8 bases between the two ends. The CDR3 runs 13 residues. Germline lookup yields CDR1 SGHKS and CDR2 YYEKEE (reference sequence).

The chain uses TRBV4-1 and TRBJ2-2, with 7 bases lining up with TRBD1. V was pared by 6 bases and J by 5 bases, with 12 bases of the junction left unmatched. This CDR3 is built from 16 residues. From germline, CDR1 is MGHRA and CDR2 YSYEKL. The CDR3 nucleotides are TGCGCCAGCAGTAAAATCCGGGACAGTGGGACCGGGGAGCTGTTTTTT. Translating gives CASSKIRDSGTGELFF.

This clone was seen a single time. The rearrangement uses TRBV16 and TRBJ2-3; perhaps TRBD1 as D (5 bases). Germline lookup yields CDR1 KGHSY and CDR2 FQNENV. The germline V and J ends were trimmed by 0 bases and 5 bases, with 12 bases remaining between them. There are 15 residues in the CDR3. For the CDR3, the DNA is TGTGCCAGCAGCCAATCCTATCCCAGGGAAGATACGCAGTATTTT. It is translated as CASSQSYPREDTQYF.

The gene calls are TRBV9 and TRBJ1-2; tentative D call: TRBD1 (5 bases). The CDR3 covers 14 residues. CDR1 is SGDLS, CDR2 YYNGEE, per germline. V was cut by 3 bases and J by 0 bases, with 9 bases left in between. For the CDR3, the DNA is TGTGCCAGCAGCGGCAGGGCAGCTAACTATGGCTACACCTTC. Encoded protein: CASSGRAANYGYTF. The full variable domain, its missing parts supplied by reference TRBV9 and TRBJ1-2, is DSGVTQTPKHLITATGQRVTLRCSPRSGDLSVYWYQQSLDQGLQFLIQYYNGEERAKGNILERFSAQQFPDLHSELNLSSLELGDSALYFCASSGRAANYGYTFGSGTRLTVV.

The chain is built from TRBV30 and TRBJ2-1, with D perhaps matching TRBD2 (7 bases). V gave up 5 bases and J gave up 3 bases, with 17 bases separating them. Per the germline V gene, CDR1 is GTSNPN and CDR2 is SVGIG (reference sequence). The CDR3 sequence is 15 residues long. As DNA, the CDR3 is TGTGCCTGGCTACCGGGGCGGGGGCGCTACAATGAGCAGTTCTTC. Residues: CAWLPGRGRYNEQFF. The full variable domain, its missing parts supplied by reference TRBV30 and TRBJ2-1, is SQTIHQWPATLVQPVGSPLSLECTVEGTSNPNLYWYRQAAGRGLQLLFYSVGIGQISSEVPQNLSASRPQDRQFILSSKKLLLSDSGFYLCAWLPGRGRYNEQFFGPGTRLTVL.

In DNA, the CDR3 is TGTGCCAGCAGGCTCCGGGGCGGGGGGGGCGAGCAGTACTTC. It is translated as CASRLRGGGGEQYF. The chain links TRBV4-2 to TRBJ2-7, with 9 nucleotides matching TRBD2. CDR1 and CDR2 (germline): LGHNA, YNFKEQ. The CDR3 runs 14 residues. Losses at the gene ends were 6 bases for V and 6 bases for J; bases not matched to a gene: 9.

This clone came up a few times. The chain is built from TRBV6-5 and TRBJ1-3; 8 bases align to TRBD1. This CDR3 spans 15 amino acids. The germline gives CDR1 MNHEY, CDR2 SVGAGI. V was pared by 2 bases and J by 5 bases, with 5 bases of the junction left unmatched. In nucleotides, the CDR3 is TGTGCCAGCAGTTACGAAGGACAGGGACGAAACACCATATATTTT. Protein sequence: CASSYEGQGRNTIYF.

The chain is built from TRBV5-4 and TRBJ1-1, with D unresolved. CDR3 length equals 15 residues. Germline CDR1 reads SGHNT; CDR2 reads YYREEE (reference sequence). Deletions cut 6 bases from V and 4 bases from J, with 19 bases between. This chain's CDR3 is CASNTFGERPTEAFF. DNA for the CDR3: TGTGCCAGCAACACCTTCGGGGAAAGGCCCACTGAAGCTTTCTTT.

The chain has TRBV4-3 and TRBJ2-1; TRBD2 aligns across 7 bases. This CDR3 spans 15 amino acids. J was trimmed by 4 bases and V by 2 bases; bases with no gene match: 5. Looked up from germline, CDR1 is LGHNA and CDR2 is YSLEER. The CDR3 loop reads CASSQYSSGYNEQFF. CDR3 coding DNA: TGCGCCAGCAGCCAATATTCTAGCGGTTACAATGAGCAGTTCTTC.

The V and J genes are TRBV7-2 and TRBJ1-1, with 7 bases fitting TRBD1. The CDR3 contains 13 residues. Losses at the gene ends were 5 bases for V and 3 bases for J; bases not matched to a gene: 3. Germline CDR1 SGHTA, CDR2 FQGNSA. As DNA, the CDR3 is TGTGCCAGCAGCCAAACAGGGGACACTGAAGCTTTCTTT. Protein: CASSQTGDTEAFF. The whole variable domain, filled in from reference TRBV7-2 and TRBJ1-1, reads GAGVSQSPSNKVTEKGKDVELRCDPISGHTALYWYRQSLGQGLEFLIYFQGNSAPDKSGLPSDRFSAERTGGSVSTLTIQRTQQEDSAVYLCASSQTGDTEAFFGQGTRLTVV.